This TCR beta chain originates from a study of blood T cells in healthy people across ages. At the level of the study: Template switching picked up about one barcoded beta molecule for each two T cells.

V was cut by 1 base and J by 11 bases, with 21 bases left in between. This CDR3 is built from 15 residues. The germline CDR1 and CDR2 sequences are SQVTM and ANQGSEA. Primed by a sample-barcoded 5' primer and a J-beta primer mix, a second PCR proceeded for 7 to 11 cycles. Each cDNA molecule was tagged by a template-switch adaptor with 12 random nucleotides. Via MiXCR, TCRdb re-called the 5' RACE reads, giving one row per CDR3 protein. The sample yields fewer than 700,000 distinct CDR3 sequences, around 41% seen once. This clonotype is a singleton in its sample. V is TRBV29-1 and J is TRBJ1-5, with D possibly matching TRBD1 (5 bases). Sequencing was carried out using blood. This clonotype was sampled from a man aged 80 or over in good health. CDR3: CSVEAPDSPGKTQHF. The CDR3 nucleotides are TGCAGCGTTGAAGCTCCTGACAGCCCTGGTAAGACCCAGCATTTT.